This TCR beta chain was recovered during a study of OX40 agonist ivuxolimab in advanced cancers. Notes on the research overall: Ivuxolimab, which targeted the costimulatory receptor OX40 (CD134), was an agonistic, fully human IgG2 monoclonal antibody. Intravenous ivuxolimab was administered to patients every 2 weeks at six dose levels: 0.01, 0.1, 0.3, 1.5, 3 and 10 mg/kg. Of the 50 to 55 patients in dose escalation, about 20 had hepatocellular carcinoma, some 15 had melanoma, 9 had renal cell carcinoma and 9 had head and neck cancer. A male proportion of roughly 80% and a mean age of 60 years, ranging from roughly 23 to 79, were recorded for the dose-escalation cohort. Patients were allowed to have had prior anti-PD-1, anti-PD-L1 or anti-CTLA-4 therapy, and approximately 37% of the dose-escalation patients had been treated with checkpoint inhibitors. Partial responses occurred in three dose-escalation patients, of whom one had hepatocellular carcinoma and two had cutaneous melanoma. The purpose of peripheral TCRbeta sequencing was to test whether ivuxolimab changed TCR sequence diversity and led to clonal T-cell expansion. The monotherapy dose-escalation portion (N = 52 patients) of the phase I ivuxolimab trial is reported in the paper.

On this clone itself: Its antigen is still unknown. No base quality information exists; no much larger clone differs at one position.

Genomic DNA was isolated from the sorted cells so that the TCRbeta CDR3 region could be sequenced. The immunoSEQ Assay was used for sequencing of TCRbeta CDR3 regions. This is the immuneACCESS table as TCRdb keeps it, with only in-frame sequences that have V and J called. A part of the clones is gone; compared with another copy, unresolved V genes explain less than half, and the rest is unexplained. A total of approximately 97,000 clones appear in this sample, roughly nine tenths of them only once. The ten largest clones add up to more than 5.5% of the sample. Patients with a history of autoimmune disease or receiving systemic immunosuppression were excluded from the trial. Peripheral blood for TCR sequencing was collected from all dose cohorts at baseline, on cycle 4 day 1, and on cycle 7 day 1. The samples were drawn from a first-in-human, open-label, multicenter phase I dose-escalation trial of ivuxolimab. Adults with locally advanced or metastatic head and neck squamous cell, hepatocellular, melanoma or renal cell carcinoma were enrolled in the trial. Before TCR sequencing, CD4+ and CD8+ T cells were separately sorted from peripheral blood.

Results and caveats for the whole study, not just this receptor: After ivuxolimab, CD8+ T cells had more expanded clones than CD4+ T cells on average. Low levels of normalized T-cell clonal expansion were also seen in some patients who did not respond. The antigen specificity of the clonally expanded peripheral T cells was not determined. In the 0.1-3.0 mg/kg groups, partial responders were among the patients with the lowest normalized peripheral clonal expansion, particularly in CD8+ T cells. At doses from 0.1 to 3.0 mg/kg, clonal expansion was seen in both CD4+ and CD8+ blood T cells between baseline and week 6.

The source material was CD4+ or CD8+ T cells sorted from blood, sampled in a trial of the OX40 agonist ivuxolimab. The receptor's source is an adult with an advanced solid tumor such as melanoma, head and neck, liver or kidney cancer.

DNA sequence: TGCGCCAGCCGAGGGGAGGACACTGAAGCTTTCTTT. This is translated as CASRGEDTEAFF. The sequence joins TRBV5-1 to TRBJ1-1; the D segment could be TRBD1, given 5 matching bases. Spanning cysteine to phenylalanine, the CDR3 consists of 12 amino acids. Of the read, only the CDR3 DNA is kept; its 36 bases are in frame from base 1. CDR1 and CDR2 are drawn from the germline V gene: SGHRS, YFSETQ. The junction carries 10 bases between V and J, which are trimmed by 7 bases and 3 bases respectively.